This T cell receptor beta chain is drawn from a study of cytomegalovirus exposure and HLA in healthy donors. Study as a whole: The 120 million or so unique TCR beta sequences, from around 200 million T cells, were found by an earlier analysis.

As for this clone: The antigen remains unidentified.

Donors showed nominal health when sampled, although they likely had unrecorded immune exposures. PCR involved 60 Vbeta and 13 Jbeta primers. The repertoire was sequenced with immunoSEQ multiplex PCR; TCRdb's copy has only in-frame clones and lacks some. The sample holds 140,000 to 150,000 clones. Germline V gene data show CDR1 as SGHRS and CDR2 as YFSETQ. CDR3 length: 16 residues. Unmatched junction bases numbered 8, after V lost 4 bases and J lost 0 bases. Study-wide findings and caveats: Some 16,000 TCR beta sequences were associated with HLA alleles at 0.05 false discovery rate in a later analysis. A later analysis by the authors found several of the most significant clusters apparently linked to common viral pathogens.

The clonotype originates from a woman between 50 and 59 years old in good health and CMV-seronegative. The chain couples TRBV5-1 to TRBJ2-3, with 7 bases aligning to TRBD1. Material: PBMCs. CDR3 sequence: CASSNGQVSSTDTQYF. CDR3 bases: TGCGCCAGCAGCAACGGACAGGTTTCTAGCACAGATACGCAGTATTTT.